This note documents a single T cell receptor (beta chain) sequence. What it binds is not known. The record originates from a study of cytomegalovirus exposure and HLA in healthy donors. Regarding the study as a whole: It emerged from a later analysis that several of the most significant clusters appeared to be linked to common viral pathogens.

Amplification used 60 Vbeta primers and 13 Jbeta primers. Some clones are missing from TCRdb's copy, which holds only in-frame ones; the method was immunoSEQ multiplex PCR. This repertoire shows about 110,000 clones, approximately 71% found once; its top ten account for 2.5%. Sample: PBMCs. This receptor was identified in a man aged 40-50 years in good health and CMV-seronegative.

The CDR3 loop is CASSIPTRTGGSETQYF. As DNA, the CDR3 is TGTGCCAGTAGTATCCCCACCAGGACAGGGGGCTCGGAGACCCAGTACTTC. V gene TRBV19 combines with J gene TRBJ2-5, with 11 positions matching TRBD1. V was pared by 3 bases and J by 5 bases, with 11 bases of the junction left unmatched. The CDR3 is 17 residues long. Germline loops: CDR1 LNHDA, CDR2 SQIVND (reference sequence).